The clone carrying this TCR beta chain was observed a handful of times. The repertoire was sequenced with immunoSEQ multiplex PCR; TCRdb's copy has only in-frame clones and lacks some. This sample has tens of thousands of clones, with around 86% found just once. The data derive from a study of PD-L1 blockade in urothelial cancer. From germline, CDR1 is LGHNA and CDR2 YNFKEQ. V lost 3 bases to trimming and J lost 4 bases, with 12 bases between them. The CDR3 is 14 residues long. Regarding time point: pretreatment peripheral blood. The sample consisted of PBMCs, taken around atezolizumab (anti-PD-L1) treatment. This TCR was sampled from a man aged 50-59 years with urothelial cancer. V and J are TRBV4-2 and TRBJ1-1; a possible D gene is TRBD1 (5 bases). This CDR3 is CASSQQGGITEAFF. In nucleotides, the CDR3 is TGTGCCAGCAGCCAGCAGGGAGGGATCACTGAAGCTTTCTTT.